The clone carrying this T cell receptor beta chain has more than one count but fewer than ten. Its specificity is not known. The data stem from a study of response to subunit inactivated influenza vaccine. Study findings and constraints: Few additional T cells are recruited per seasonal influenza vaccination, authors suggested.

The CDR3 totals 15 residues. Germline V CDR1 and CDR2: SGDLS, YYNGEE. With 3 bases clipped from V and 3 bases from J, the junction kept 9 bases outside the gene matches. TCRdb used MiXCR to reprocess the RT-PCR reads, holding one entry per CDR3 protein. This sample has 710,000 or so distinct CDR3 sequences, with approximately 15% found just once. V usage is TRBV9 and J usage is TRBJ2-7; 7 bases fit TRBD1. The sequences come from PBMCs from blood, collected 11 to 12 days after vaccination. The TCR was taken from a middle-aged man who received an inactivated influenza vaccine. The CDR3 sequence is CASSAGPRDSYEQYF. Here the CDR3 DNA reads TGTGCCAGCAGCGCCGGACCCCGGGACAGCTACGAGCAGTACTTC.